The next 11 T cell receptor beta chains were all read from a single sample in a study of blood T cells in healthy people across ages. For the second PCR, which ran for about 7 to 11 cycles, a sample-barcoded 5' primer and a J-beta primer mix were used. TCRdb analysed the 5' RACE reads with MiXCR anew, one entry per CDR3 protein. The sample carries 700,000 or so distinct CDR3 sequences, 40% to 45% recorded once. The sample was blood. These receptors were taken from a man older than 75 in good health.

As for this clonotype: Mismatch with germline at one junction end may stem from a read error. The genes are TRBV15 and TRBJ2-2; 7 bases are a match to TRBD2. The CDR3 totals 15 residues. Germline loops: CDR1 LNHNV, CDR2 YYDKDF (reference sequence). CDR3 DNA: TGTGCCATCAGCAGACAGCGGGATGACACCGGGGAGCTGTTTTTT. Protein: CAISRQRDDTGELFF.

The V gene is TRBV29-1, the J gene TRBJ1-5; D perhaps matches TRBD1 (5 bases). This CDR3 has 14 residues. In germline, CDR1 is SQVTM, CDR2 ANQGSEA. The V and J ends lost 4 bases and 1 base respectively, with 11 bases between them. CDR3 bases: TGCAGCGTTGCCGACAGCCACAGCAATCAGCCCCAGCATTTT. Protein product: CSVADSHSNQPQHF.

This clonotype was seen many times. The rearrangement uses TRBV4-3 and TRBJ2-1; a weak D match, TRBD2 (6 bases). Germline loops: CDR1 LGHNA, CDR2 YSLEER. Deletions cut 5 bases from V and 7 bases from J, with 18 bases between. The CDR3 loop spans 15 amino acids. The DNA of the CDR3 is TGCGCCAGCAGCGTCTCCGGGACTCCAACTAATGAGCAGTTCTTC. It translates to CASSVSGTPTNEQFF.

This clonotype was detected only a few times. This chain connects TRBV28 to TRBJ2-7; D unresolved. V was clipped by 3 bases and J by 5 bases, with 2 bases between them. CDR1 and CDR2 from the germline V gene are MDHEN and SYDVKM. The CDR3 has 10 residues. The CDR3 protein is CASSFNEQYF. CDR3 sequence (DNA): TGTGCCAGCAGTTTTAACGAGCAGTACTTC.

The CDR3 region is CSARLTGTDTQYF. The DNA of the CDR3 is TGCAGTGCTAGACTGACGGGCACAGATACGCAGTATTTT. V is TRBV20-1 and J is TRBJ2-3; no reliable D call. The CDR3 extends over 13 amino acids. V lost 2 bases and J 1 base, leaving 7 bases between the germline ends. Germline CDR1 reads DFQATT; CDR2 reads SNEGSKA (reference sequence).

The J gene is TRBJ1-5, the V gene TRBV20-1; tentative D call: TRBD1 (5 bases). CDR1 is DFQATT, CDR2 SNEGSKA, per germline (reference sequence). Trimming took 3 bases from V and 5 from J, leaving 14 bases between them. This CDR3 has 14 amino acids. CDR3 in DNA: TGCAGTGCTAGGCTTATGAGGGACGATCAGCCCCAGCATTTT. Its translation is CSARLMRDDQPQHF.

The chain recombines TRBV20-1 with TRBJ2-1, with 7 bases fitting TRBD2. V trimming: 6 bases; J trimming: 2 bases; junction bases outside the gene matches: 4. The CDR3 spans 13 residues. Germline loops: CDR1 DFQATT, CDR2 SNEGSKA (reference sequence). This chain's CDR3 is CSADGLAYNEQFF. CDR3 DNA: TGCAGTGCGGACGGACTAGCCTACAATGAGCAGTTCTTC.

The chain combines TRBV4-1 with TRBJ1-2, with D perhaps matching TRBD1 (5 bases). CDR1 and CDR2 from the germline V gene are MGHRA and YSYEKL. The CDR3 runs 16 residues. The V and J ends lost 5 bases and 4 bases respectively, with 20 bases between them. The CDR3 DNA sequence: TGCGCCAGCAGCTCCCGGGACCCATGGATGGGCTATGGCTACACCTTC. It translates to CASSSRDPWMGYGYTF.

The rearrangement links TRBV27 to TRBJ2-3, with 13 positions matching TRBD2. Germline V gives CDR1 MNHEY, CDR2 SMNVEV (reference sequence). Unmatched junction bases numbered 11, after V lost 6 bases and J lost 8 bases. This CDR3 contains 16 residues. The CDR3 DNA follows: TGTGCCAGCAGCCTGGGACTAGCGGGAAGGGAGGTTACGCAGTATTTT. This gives the protein CASSLGLAGREVTQYF.

The V call is TRBV28, the J call TRBJ2-2; perhaps TRBD2 as D (6 bases). Germline V lookup: CDR1 MDHEN, CDR2 SYDVKM. V lost 11 bases to trimming and J lost 5 bases, with 15 bases between them. This CDR3 region has 13 residues. CDR3 in DNA: TGTGCCGGACGGAGGGGAGGAACCGGGGAGCTGTTTTTT. Translation: CAGRRGGTGELFF.

The chain is built from TRBV6-2 or TRBV6-3 and TRBJ2-3; D not resolved. The germline V and J ends were trimmed by 2 bases and 9 bases, with 9 bases remaining between them. This CDR3 is built from 12 residues. Germline V gene data show CDR1 as MNHEY and CDR2 as SVGEGT. CDR3 DNA: TGTGCCAGCAGTTACACGGGCACCACGCAGTATTTT. As protein: CASSYTGTTQYF.